A selection of T cell receptor beta chains follows, all from one sample in a study of OX40 agonist ivuxolimab in advanced cancers. The repertoire was sequenced with immunoSEQ multiplex PCR; TCRdb's copy has only in-frame clones and lacks some. The top ten clones hold about 0.65% of a sample with 53,000 or so clones, 84% of them seen once. Material: CD4+ or CD8+ T cells sorted from blood, obtained in a trial of the OX40 agonist ivuxolimab. These receptors originate from an adult with an advanced solid tumor such as melanoma, head and neck, liver or kidney cancer. The CDR3 runs from the conserved cysteine through the conserved F or W. The D gene is left open where the match is weak. Clone size is not always given. Where it is, it says once, few, many or a class for expanded clones.

J gene	clone size	V gene	D gene	CDR3 protein	CDR3 DNA
TRBJ1-2	few	TRBV5-4	-	CASSLGQFVYGYTF	TGTGCCAGCAGCTTAGGACAGTTTGTCTATGGCTACACCTTC
TRBJ2-7	-	TRBV28	-	CASSWGTYEQYF	TGTGCCAGCAGTTGGGGGACCTACGAGCAGTACTTC
TRBJ2-7	-	TRBV9	-	CASSVAPEGLYEQYF	TGTGCCAGCAGCGTAGCTCCGGAGGGCCTCTACGAGCAGTACTTC
TRBJ2-2	-	TRBV11-2	-	CASSLWGGKGSTGELFF	TGTGCCAGCAGCTTATGGGGCGGGAAAGGGAGCACCGGGGAGCTGTTTTTT
TRBJ1-3	-	TRBV7-6	-	CASSLARGASAGNTIYF	TGTGCCAGCAGCTTAGCGCGAGGGGCCTCGGCTGGAAACACCATATATTTT
TRBJ2-5	-	TRBV19	-	CASSIWWAGGRETQYF	TGTGCCAGTAGTATATGGTGGGCCGGGGGCAGGGAGACCCAGTACTTC
TRBJ1-1	-	TRBV7-9	-	CASRTLARAFF	TGTGCCAGCAGAACTCTGGCGCGGGCTTTCTTT
TRBJ2-5	-	TRBV14	-	CASSQVTFLGLETQYF	TGTGCCAGCAGCCAAGTTACGTTTTTGGGGCTAGAGACCCAGTACTTC
TRBJ1-1	-	TRBV28	-	CASRGAIGSEAFF	TGTGCCAGCAGAGGCGCTATCGGCTCTGAAGCTTTCTTT
TRBJ2-2	once	TRBV29-1	TRBD1	CSGGQGTGELFF	TGCAGCGGCGGACAGGGGACCGGGGAGCTGTTTTTT
TRBJ1-6	-	TRBV6-6	-	CASSPYYSSSLHF	TGTGCCAGCAGTCCATATTATAGTTCATCCCTCCACTTT
TRBJ1-1	-	TRBV27	TRBD1	CASSLVRGPLSTAFF	TGTGCCAGCAGTTTAGTTAGGGGGCCCCTAAGTACGGCTTTCTTT
TRBJ2-5	medium-sized	TRBV7-2	-	CASSPKETQYF	TGTGCCAGCAGCCCGAAAGAGACCCAGTACTTC
TRBJ2-3	-	TRBV25-1	-	CASSEYVGEWARDTQYF	TGTGCCAGCAGTGAATATGTAGGGGAGTGGGCCAGGGATACGCAGTATTTT
TRBJ1-2	-	TRBV10-1	-	CASRLSGYTF	TGCGCCAGCAGGCTATCCGGCTACACCTTC
TRBJ2-7	-	TRBV18	-	CASSPTRETYEQYF	TGTGCCAGCTCACCAACCAGGGAGACCTACGAGCAGTACTTC
TRBJ1-5	-	TRBV30	-	CAWSPQGYRPQHF	TGTGCCTGGAGTCCTCAGGGATATCGGCCCCAGCATTTT
TRBJ2-7	-	TRBV15	TRBD1	CATSRGQGAGEQYF	TGTGCCACCAGCAGAGGACAGGGGGCTGGCGAGCAGTACTTC
TRBJ2-1	-	TRBV2	-	CASSQLYNEQFF	TGTGCCAGCAGCCAACTTTACAATGAGCAGTTCTTC
TRBJ2-7	-	TRBV7-2	TRBD1	CASSLGQGNSYEQYF	TGTGCCAGCAGCCTAGGACAGGGGAACTCCTACGAGCAGTACTTC
TRBJ1-2	few	TRBV29-1	-	CSAGGQATGYTF	TGCAGCGCCGGCGGCCAGGCAACGGGCTACACCTTC
TRBJ1-3	few	TRBV6-1	TRBD1	CASSHLTGAGNTIYF	TGTGCCAGCAGCCACTTGACAGGGGCTGGAAACACCATATATTTT
TRBJ2-1	-	TRBV7-8	-	CASSLGDPTYNEQFF	TGTGCCAGCAGCTTAGGGGACCCCACCTACAATGAGCAGTTCTTC
TRBJ2-1	-	TRBV11-2	TRBD2	CASSLEGTRYNEQFF	TGTGCCAGCAGCTTAGAAGGGACTAGGTACAATGAGCAGTTCTTC
TRBJ2-2	-	TRBV30	-	CAWSVEQGATGELFF	TGTGCCTGGAGTGTGGAACAGGGCGCTACCGGGGAGCTGTTTTTT
TRBJ1-1	-	TRBV7-9	-	CASSLAEVHTEAFF	TGTGCCAGCAGCTTAGCGGAGGTTCACACTGAAGCTTTCTTT
TRBJ2-1	-	TRBV11-2	-	CASSPNNEQFF	TGTGCCAGCAGCCCCAACAATGAGCAGTTCTTC
TRBJ2-4	-	TRBV4-2	TRBD2	CASSQELAGGPFRHIQYF	TGTGCCAGCAGCCAGGAACTAGCGGGAGGCCCTTTTCGCCACATTCAGTACTTC
TRBJ2-3	-	TRBV18	-	CASSPGNGNTDTQYF	TGTGCCAGCTCACCCGGTAACGGTAACACAGATACGCAGTATTTT
TRBJ2-2	once	TRBV28	-	CASRTLGLLGTGELFF	TGTGCCAGCAGAACACTCGGACTATTAGGTACCGGGGAGCTGTTTTTT
TRBJ1-1	-	TRBV18	TRBD1	CASSPTGDRAITEAFF	TGTGCCAGCTCCCCAACGGGGGACAGGGCCATCACTGAAGCTTTCTTT
TRBJ2-1	-	TRBV19	TRBD2	CASSIFRDLAGDYNEQFF	TGTGCCAGTAGTATTTTCCGGGATTTGGCGGGAGACTACAATGAGCAGTTCTTC
TRBJ1-2	-	TRBV6-5	-	CASRDSANYGYTF	TGTGCCAGCAGAGACTCCGCTAACTATGGCTACACCTTC
TRBJ1-1	-	TRBV19	TRBD1	CASSIPQGKAFF	TGTGCCAGTAGTATCCCACAGGGGAAAGCTTTCTTT
TRBJ2-3	-	TRBV5-4	TRBD2	CASSLTSGLREQYF	TGTGCCAGCAGCTTGACTAGCGGGCTGAGGGAGCAGTATTTT
TRBJ1-4	-	TRBV7-9	-	CASSLRTGQPSF	TGTGCCAGCAGCCTACGCACCGGACAGCCGTCATTT